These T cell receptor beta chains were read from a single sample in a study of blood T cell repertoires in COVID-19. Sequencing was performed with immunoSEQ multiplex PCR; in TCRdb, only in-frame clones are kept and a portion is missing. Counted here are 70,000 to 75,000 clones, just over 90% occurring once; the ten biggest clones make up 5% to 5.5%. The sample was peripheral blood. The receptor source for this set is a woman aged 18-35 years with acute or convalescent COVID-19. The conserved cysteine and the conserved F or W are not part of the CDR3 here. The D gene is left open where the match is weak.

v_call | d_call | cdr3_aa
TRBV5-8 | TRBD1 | ASSPGTGTLGDTIY
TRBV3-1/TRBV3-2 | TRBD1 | ASSPGTGQEKLF
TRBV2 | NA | ASSGDSTGADTQY
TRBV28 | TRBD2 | ASTLLAGGPNEQF
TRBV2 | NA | ASSDGTTNYGYT
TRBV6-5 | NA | ASRLREFTDTQY
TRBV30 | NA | AWSRTGSSQPQH
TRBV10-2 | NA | ASSEYYTDTQY
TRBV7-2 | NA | ASSLAAGYPASGANVLT
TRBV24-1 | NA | ATSAGTQGLNEKLF
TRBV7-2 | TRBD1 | ASRSGTGGSGANVLT
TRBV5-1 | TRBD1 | ASSFSGTGGSEKLF
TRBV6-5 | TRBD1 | ASRQGQGAHGYT
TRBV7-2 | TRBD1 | ASSLMPRTGEKLF
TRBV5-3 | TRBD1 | ARSSSGGSYGYT
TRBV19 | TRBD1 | ASSSRRTGGNQPQH
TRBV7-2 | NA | ASSPGTNYGYT
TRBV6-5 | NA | ASSYSQNQETQY
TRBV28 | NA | ASALTQNFNQPQH
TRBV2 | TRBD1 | ASKRGQGAGQTQY
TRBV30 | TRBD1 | AWTGGYYTEAF
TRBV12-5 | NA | ASGLGAGAPTDTQY
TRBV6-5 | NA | ATSTVPPGFGYT
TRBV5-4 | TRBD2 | ASSLGKGLAGNEQF
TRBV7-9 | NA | ASSWGGGRMNTEAF
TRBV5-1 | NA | ASRTATGETEAF
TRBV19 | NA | ASSAQRSSYNSPLH
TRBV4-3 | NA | ASSQEAGPYGYT
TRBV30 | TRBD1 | AWRDRENTEAF
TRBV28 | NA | ASTPSNGRGYT
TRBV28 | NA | ASSLPRRTEAF
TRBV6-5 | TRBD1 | ASRDRFLTSDT
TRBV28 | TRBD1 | ASSLSVTGISYGYT
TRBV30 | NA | AWRTRYRDNSPLH
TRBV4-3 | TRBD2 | ASSQQTSFEQY
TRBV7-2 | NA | ASSQGTITDTQY
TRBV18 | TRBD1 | ASSQSQGAKSPLH
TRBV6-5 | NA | ASSAGSFYGYT
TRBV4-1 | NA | ASSQGQTGRSYNEQF
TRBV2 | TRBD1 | ASSATGGGYEQY
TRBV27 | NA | ASSDTGGEVWDEQF
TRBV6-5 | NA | ASRERTSTGYGYT
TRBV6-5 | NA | ASRSRNQGNQPQH
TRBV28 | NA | ASSFGGTGGNTIY